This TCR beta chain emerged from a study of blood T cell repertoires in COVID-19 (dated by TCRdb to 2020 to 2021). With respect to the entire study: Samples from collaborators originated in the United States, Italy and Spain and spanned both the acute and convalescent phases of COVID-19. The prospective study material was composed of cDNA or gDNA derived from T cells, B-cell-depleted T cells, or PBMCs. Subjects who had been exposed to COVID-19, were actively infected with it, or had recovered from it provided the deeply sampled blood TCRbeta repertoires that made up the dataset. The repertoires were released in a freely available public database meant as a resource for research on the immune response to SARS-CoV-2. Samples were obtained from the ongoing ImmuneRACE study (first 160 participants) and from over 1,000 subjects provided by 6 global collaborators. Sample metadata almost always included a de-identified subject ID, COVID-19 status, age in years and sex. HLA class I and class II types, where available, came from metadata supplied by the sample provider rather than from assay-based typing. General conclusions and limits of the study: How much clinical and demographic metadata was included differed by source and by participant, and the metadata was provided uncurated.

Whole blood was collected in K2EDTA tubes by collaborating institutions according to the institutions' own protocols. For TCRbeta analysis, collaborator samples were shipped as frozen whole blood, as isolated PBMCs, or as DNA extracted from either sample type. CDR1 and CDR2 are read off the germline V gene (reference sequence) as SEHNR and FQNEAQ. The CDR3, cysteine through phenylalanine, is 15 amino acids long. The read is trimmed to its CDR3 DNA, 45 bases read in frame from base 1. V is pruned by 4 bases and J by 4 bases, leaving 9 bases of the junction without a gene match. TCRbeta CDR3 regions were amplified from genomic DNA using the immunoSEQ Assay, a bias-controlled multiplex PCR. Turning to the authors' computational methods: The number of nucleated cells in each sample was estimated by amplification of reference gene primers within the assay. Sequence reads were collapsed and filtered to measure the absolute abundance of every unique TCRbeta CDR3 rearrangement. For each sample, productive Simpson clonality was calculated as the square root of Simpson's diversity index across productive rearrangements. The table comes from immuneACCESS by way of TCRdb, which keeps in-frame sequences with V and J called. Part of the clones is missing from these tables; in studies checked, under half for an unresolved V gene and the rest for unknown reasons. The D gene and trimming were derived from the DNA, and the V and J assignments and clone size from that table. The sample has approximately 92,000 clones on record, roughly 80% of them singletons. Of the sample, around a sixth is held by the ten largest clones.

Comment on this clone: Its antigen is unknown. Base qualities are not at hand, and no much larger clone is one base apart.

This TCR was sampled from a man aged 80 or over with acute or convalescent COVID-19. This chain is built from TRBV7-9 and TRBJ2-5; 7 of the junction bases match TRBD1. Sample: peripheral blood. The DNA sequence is TGTGCCAGCAGCTCCGGACAGGCCTTGGGAGAGACCCAGTACTTC. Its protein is CASSSGQALGETQYF.